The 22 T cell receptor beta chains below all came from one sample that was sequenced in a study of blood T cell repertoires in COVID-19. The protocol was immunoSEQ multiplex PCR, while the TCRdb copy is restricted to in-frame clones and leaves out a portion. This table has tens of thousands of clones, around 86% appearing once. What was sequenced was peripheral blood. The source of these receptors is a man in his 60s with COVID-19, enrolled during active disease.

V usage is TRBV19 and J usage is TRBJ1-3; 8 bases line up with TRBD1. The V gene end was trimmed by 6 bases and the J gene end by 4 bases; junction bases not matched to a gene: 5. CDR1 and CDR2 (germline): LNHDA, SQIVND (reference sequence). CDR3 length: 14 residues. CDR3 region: CASSQGARGNTIYF. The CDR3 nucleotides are TGTGCCAGTAGCCAGGGGGCAAGGGGAAACACCATATATTTT.

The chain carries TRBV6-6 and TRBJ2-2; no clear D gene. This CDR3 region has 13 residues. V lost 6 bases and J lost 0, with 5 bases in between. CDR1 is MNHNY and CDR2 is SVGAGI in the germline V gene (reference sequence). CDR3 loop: CASRGPNTGELFF. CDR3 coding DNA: TGTGCCAGCAGGGGCCCGAACACCGGGGAGCTGTTTTTT.

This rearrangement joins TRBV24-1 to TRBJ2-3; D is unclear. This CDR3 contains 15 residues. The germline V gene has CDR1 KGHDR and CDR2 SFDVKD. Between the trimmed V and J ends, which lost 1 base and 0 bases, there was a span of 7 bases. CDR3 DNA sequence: TGTGCCACCAGTGATTTTCTCGGTAGCACAGATACGCAGTATTTT. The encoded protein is CATSDFLGSTDTQYF.

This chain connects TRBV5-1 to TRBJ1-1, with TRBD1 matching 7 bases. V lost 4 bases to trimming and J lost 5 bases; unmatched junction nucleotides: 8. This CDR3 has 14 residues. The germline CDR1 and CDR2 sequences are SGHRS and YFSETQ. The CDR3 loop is CASSPSTGLTEAFF. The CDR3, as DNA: TGCGCCAGCAGCCCTTCGACAGGGCTGACTGAAGCTTTCTTT.

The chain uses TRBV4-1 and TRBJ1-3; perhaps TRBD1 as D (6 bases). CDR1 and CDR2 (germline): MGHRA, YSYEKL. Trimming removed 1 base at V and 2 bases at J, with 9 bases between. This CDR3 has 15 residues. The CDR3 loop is CASSQVGHAGNTIYF. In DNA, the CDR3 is TGCGCCAGCAGCCAAGTGGGACATGCTGGAAACACCATATATTTT.

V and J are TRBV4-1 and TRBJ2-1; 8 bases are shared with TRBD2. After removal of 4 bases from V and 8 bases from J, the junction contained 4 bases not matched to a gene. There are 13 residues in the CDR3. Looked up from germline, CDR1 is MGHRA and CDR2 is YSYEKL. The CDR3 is CASSPGLADEQFF. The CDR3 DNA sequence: TGCGCCAGCAGCCCTGGACTAGCTGATGAGCAGTTCTTC.

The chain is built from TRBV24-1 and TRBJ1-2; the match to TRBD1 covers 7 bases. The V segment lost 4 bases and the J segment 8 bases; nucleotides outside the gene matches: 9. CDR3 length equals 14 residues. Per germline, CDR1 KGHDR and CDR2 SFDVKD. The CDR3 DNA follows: TGTGCCACCAGTGAAGCCCCAGGACAGGAAGGCTACACCTTC. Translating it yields CATSEAPGQEGYTF.

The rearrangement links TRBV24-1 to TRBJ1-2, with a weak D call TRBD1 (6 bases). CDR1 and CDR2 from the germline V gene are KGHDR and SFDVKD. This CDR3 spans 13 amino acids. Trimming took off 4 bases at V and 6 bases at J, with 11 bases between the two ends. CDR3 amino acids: CATSEPGDHGYTF. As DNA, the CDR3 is TGTGCCACCAGTGAACCAGGGGACCATGGCTACACCTTC.

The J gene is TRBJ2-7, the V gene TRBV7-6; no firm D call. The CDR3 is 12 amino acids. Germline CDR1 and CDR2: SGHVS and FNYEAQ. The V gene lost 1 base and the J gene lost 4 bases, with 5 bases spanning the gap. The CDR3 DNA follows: TGTGCCAGCAGCTTAGGTAGTTACGAGCAGTACTTC. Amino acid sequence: CASSLGSYEQYF.

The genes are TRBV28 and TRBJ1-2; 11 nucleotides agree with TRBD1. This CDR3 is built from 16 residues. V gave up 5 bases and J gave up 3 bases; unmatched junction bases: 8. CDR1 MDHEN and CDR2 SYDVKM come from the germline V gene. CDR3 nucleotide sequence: TGTGCCAGCAGTCCAGGACAGGGGGCTTTTTACTATGGCTACACCTTC. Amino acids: CASSPGQGAFYYGYTF.

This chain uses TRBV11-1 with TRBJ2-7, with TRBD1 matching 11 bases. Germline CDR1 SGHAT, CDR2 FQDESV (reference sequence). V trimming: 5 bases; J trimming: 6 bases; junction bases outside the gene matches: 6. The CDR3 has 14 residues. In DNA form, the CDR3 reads TGTGCCAGCAGCCCAAGGACAGGGGGCCGCGAGCAGTACTTC. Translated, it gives CASSPRTGGREQYF.

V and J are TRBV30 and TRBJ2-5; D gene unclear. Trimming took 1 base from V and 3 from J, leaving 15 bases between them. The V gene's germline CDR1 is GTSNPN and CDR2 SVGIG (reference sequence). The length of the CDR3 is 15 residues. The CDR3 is CAWSGETTYEETQYF. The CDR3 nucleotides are TGTGCCTGGAGTGGAGAGACAACCTATGAAGAGACCCAGTACTTC.

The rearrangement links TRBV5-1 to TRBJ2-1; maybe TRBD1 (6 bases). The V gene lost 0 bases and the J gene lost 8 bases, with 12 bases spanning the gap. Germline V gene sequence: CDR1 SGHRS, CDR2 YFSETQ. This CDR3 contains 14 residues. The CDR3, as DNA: TGCGCCAGCAGCTTGGCCGTTGAGGGGGATGAGCAGTTCTTC. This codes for CASSLAVEGDEQFF. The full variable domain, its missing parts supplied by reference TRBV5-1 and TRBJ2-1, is KAGVTQTPRYLIKTRGQQVTLSCSPISGHRSVSWYQQTPGQGLQFLFEYFSETQRNKGNFPGRFSGRQFSNSRSEMNVSTLELGDSALYLCASSLAVEGDEQFFGPGTRLTVL.

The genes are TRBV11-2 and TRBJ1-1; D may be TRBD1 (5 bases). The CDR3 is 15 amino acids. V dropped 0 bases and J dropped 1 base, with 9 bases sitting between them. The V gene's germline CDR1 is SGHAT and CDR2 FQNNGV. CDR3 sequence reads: CASSLDGGTNTEAFF. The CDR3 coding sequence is TGTGCCAGCAGCTTAGATGGGGGGACGAACACTGAAGCTTTCTTT.

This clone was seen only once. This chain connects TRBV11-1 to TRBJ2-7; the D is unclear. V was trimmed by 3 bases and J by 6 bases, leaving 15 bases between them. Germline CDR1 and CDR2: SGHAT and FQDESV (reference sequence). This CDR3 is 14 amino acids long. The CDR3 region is CASSFHIQDPEQYF. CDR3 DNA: TGTGCCAGCAGCTTCCATATTCAGGATCCCGAGCAGTACTTC. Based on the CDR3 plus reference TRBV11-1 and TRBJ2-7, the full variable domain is EAEVAQSPRYKITEKSQAVAFWCDPISGHATLYWYRQILGQGPELLVQFQDESVVDDSQLPKDRFSAERLKGVDSTLKIQPAELGDSAMYLCASSFHIQDPEQYFGPGTRLTVT.

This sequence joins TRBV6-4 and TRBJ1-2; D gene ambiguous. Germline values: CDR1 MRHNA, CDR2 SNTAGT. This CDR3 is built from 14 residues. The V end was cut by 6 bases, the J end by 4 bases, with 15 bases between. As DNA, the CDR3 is TGTGCCAGCAGCCCGACCGGGGATAGCTATGGCTACACCTTC. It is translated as CASSPTGDSYGYTF.

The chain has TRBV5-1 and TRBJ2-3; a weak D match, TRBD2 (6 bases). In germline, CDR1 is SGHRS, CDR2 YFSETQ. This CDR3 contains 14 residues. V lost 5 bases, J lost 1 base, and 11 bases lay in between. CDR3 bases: TGCGCCAGCAGTATGGGGGGTGGCACAGATACGCAGTATTTT. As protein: CASSMGGGTDTQYF.

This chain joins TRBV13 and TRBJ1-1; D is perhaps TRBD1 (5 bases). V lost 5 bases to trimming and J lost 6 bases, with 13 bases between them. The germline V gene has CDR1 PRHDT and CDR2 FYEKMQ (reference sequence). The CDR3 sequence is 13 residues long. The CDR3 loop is CASSRWGVAEAFF. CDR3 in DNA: TGTGCCAGCAGCCGCTGGGGGGTAGCTGAAGCTTTCTTT.

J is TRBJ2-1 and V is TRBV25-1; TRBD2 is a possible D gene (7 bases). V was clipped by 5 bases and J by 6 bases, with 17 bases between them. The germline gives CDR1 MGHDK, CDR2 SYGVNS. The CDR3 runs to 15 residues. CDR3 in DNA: TGTGCCAGCAGTTGGGGGGGCACCCCCAGCAATGAGCAGTTCTTC. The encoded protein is CASSWGGTPSNEQFF.

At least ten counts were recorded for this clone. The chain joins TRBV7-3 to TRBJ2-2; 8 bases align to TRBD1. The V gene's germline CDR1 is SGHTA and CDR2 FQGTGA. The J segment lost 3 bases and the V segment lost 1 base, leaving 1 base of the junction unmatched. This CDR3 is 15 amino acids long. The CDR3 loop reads CASSLKQGDTGELFF. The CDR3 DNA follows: TGTGCCAGCAGCTTAAAACAGGGGGACACCGGGGAGCTGTTTTTT.

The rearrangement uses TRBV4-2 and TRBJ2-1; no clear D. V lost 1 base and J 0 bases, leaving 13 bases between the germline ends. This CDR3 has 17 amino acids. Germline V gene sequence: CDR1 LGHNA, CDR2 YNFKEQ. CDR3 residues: CASSQALIDSSYNEQFF. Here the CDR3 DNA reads TGTGCCAGCAGCCAAGCGTTGATAGATAGCTCCTACAATGAGCAGTTCTTC.

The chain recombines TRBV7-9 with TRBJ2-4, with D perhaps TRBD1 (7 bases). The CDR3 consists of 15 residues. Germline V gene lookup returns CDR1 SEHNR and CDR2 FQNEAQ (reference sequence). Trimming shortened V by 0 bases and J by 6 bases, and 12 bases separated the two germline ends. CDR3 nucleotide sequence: TGTGCCAGCAGCTTAGCTGGGCAGGGGGGAAACATTCAGTACTTC. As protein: CASSLAGQGGNIQYF.